The 19 T cell receptor beta chains below were found in one sample sequenced in a study of T-cell memory formation after mild COVID-19. TCRdb analysed the 5' RACE reads with MiXCR anew, one entry per CDR3 protein. The repertoire consists of over 300,000 distinct CDR3 sequences, with 20% to 25% occurring once and the leading ten covering roughly a fifth. Sequencing was carried out using PBMCs or a T cell subset sorted from them (not recorded which). The receptor set was obtained from a man between 18 and 29 years old who had mild COVID-19 (a few samples of this study predate the infection). Cell type and time point are not known.

The CDR3 here is CASSFPGLASTNEQFF. The CDR3 region has the DNA TGTGCCAGCAGCTTCCCGGGACTAGCTTCGACCAATGAGCAGTTCTTC. The J gene is TRBJ2-1, the V gene TRBV7-6, with 9 bases matching TRBD2. Trimming took 3 bases from V and 6 from J; bases not matched to a gene: 9. There are 16 residues in the CDR3. Germline CDR1 reads SGHVS; CDR2 reads FNYEAQ.

This clonotype was seen only a few times. The chain recombines TRBV29-1 with TRBJ2-5, with a tentative D call TRBD1 (6 bases). The CDR3 sequence is 12 residues long. Trimming left V 7 bases short and J 5 bases short, with 14 bases between. CDR1 and CDR2 (germline): SQVTM, ANQGSEA. CDR3 loop: CSASGTYETQYF. CDR3 DNA sequence: TGCAGCGCTTCCGGGACATACGAGACCCAGTACTTC.

This sequence joins TRBV4-1 and TRBJ2-5; TRBD1 aligns across 8 bases. Unmatched junction bases numbered 4, after V lost 4 bases and J lost 6 bases. CDR1 and CDR2 from the germline V gene are MGHRA and YSYEKL. The CDR3 has 13 amino acids. In nucleotides, the CDR3 is TGCGCCAGCAGCCCGGACAGGGACAAGACCCAGTACTTC. Translating it yields CASSPDRDKTQYF.

This clonotype occurred a few times. The gene calls are TRBV11-2 and TRBJ1-1; D uncertain. The V end lost 5 bases, the J end lost 5 bases, and 12 bases lay between the germline ends. The V gene's germline CDR1 is SGHAT and CDR2 FQNNGV. The CDR3 spans 13 residues. CDR3 DNA sequence: TGTGCCAGCAGCCCAACGGTAAGGACTGAAGCTTTCTTT. Translation gives CASSPTVRTEAFF. The full variable domain, rest sourced from reference TRBV11-2 and TRBJ1-1, is EAGVAQSPRYKIIEKRQSVAFWCNPISGHATLYWYQQILGQGPKLLIQFQNNGVVDDSQLPKDRFSAERLKGVDSTLKIQPAKLEDSAVYLCASSPTVRTEAFFGQGTRLTVV.

The chain uses TRBV6-5 and TRBJ1-3; no clear D. The CDR3 is made up of 16 amino acids. In germline, CDR1 is MNHEY, CDR2 SVGAGI. V lost 0 bases, J lost 0 bases, and 9 bases lay in between. The CDR3 reads CASSYSSGSSGNTIYF. DNA for the CDR3: TGTGCCAGCAGTTACTCGAGCGGGAGCTCTGGAAACACCATATATTTT.

The rearrangement uses TRBV7-9 and TRBJ1-2, with TRBD1 identical over 8 bases. Germline-derived CDR1 and CDR2 are SEHNR and FQNEAQ (reference sequence). The CDR3 is made up of 16 amino acids. The V gene end was trimmed by 5 bases and the J gene end by 14 bases; junction bases not matched to a gene: 22. DNA for the CDR3: TGTGCCAGCAGCCCCAGCGGGGTCCGGACAGGGCAAGATCGGACCTTC. Translated: CASSPSGVRTGQDRTF. Full variable domain (rest looked up from reference TRBV7-9 and TRBJ1-2): DTGVSQNPRHKITKRGQNVTFRCDPISEHNRLYWYRQTLGQGPEFLTYFQNEAQLEKSRLLSDRFSAERPKGSFSTLEIQRTEQGDSAMYLCASSPSGVRTGQDRTFGSGTRLTVV.

This clonotype has a count of ten or more. The chain joins TRBV7-3 to TRBJ2-2; 10 bases agree with TRBD2. CDR1 is SGHTA, CDR2 FQGTGA, per germline. With V trimmed by 5 bases and J by 6 bases, 24 bases remained unmatched. CDR3 size: 21 residues. The CDR3 coding sequence is TGTGCCAGCAGCCCCCTACCCCCTAGCGGGGGCCGAGGAGGGACCGCCGGGGAGCTGTTTTTT. Translated, it gives CASSPLPPSGGRGGTAGELFF.

This clonotype occurred a few times. V usage is TRBV6-6 and J usage is TRBJ1-5; TRBD1 matches 9 bases. The J segment lost 0 bases and the V segment lost 7 bases, leaving 7 bases of the junction unmatched. The germline V gene encodes CDR1 MNHNY and CDR2 SVGAGI (reference sequence). The CDR3 extends over 16 amino acids. The CDR3 nucleotides read TGTGCCAGCAACCTCCGGGACAGGGATAGCAATCAGCCCCAGCATTTT. As protein: CASNLRDRDSNQPQHF.

This clonotype was seen a handful of times. Here the CDR3 DNA reads TGCGCCAGCAGCTTTTCACCGACAGGCCAAGAGACCCAGTACTTC. The encoded protein is CASSFSPTGQETQYF. This sequence joins TRBV5-1 and TRBJ2-5; a weak D match, TRBD1 (6 bases). The V end was cut by 2 bases, the J end by 1 base, with 12 bases between. This CDR3 is 15 amino acids long. Germline assignment: CDR1 SGHRS and CDR2 YFSETQ.

This clonotype turned up a few times. The chain is built from TRBV6-2 or TRBV6-3 and TRBJ2-1; D is perhaps TRBD2 (5 bases). In germline, CDR1 is MNHEY, CDR2 SVGEGT. The CDR3 is 15 amino acids. Deletions cut 7 bases from V and 0 bases from J, with 13 bases between. CDR3 amino acids: CASKIGLASYNEQFF. CDR3 nucleotides: TGTGCCAGCAAAATAGGCCTAGCCTCCTACAATGAGCAGTTCTTC.

This clonotype was observed a handful of times. The rearrangement uses TRBV20-1 and TRBJ2-7, with unresolved D. The CDR3 consists of 13 residues. V gave up 1 base and J gave up 0 bases, with 7 bases separating them. CDR1 is DFQATT and CDR2 is SNEGSKA in the germline V gene (reference sequence). CDR3 protein: CSARVDNSYEQYF. The CDR3 region has the DNA TGCAGTGCTAGAGTTGACAACTCCTACGAGCAGTACTTC.

V usage is TRBV5-1 and J usage is TRBJ2-3; 10 nucleotides line up with TRBD2. Unmatched junction bases numbered 4, after V lost 0 bases and J lost 0 bases. The CDR3 totals 17 residues. Germline V gives CDR1 SGHRS, CDR2 YFSETQ. The CDR3 sequence is CASSLGLAGVSTDTQYF. CDR3 nucleotides: TGCGCCAGCAGCTTGGGCCTAGCGGGGGTTAGCACAGATACGCAGTATTTT.

This clonotype was counted many times. The chain combines TRBV10-3 with TRBJ2-7; the D call may be TRBD1 or TRBD2 (7 bases each). The CDR3 is made up of 15 amino acids. Trimming pared 0 bases from V and 5 bases from J, leaving 14 bases between. Per the germline V gene, CDR1 is ENHRY and CDR2 is SYGVKD. CDR3 sequence reads: CAISESSGTDHEQYF. The DNA for the CDR3 is TGTGCCATCAGTGAGTCGAGCGGGACAGATCACGAGCAGTACTTC.

This clonotype appeared a few times. The CDR3 DNA follows: TGTGCCAGCTCAACTAGCGGGGGGGCCTACAATGAGCAGTTCTTC. Protein sequence: CASSTSGGAYNEQFF. J is TRBJ2-1 and V is TRBV18; 13 bases agree with TRBD2. The CDR3 spans 15 residues. The V segment lost 5 bases and the J segment 2 bases; nucleotides outside the gene matches: 0. Germline V gives CDR1 KGHSH, CDR2 LQKENI.

This clonotype was observed a handful of times. The gene calls are TRBV7-8 and TRBJ2-3; D ambiguous. CDR1 is SGHVS and CDR2 is FQNEAQ in the germline V gene. The V gene lost 5 bases and the J gene lost 6 bases, with 9 bases spanning the gap. This CDR3 has 12 residues. CDR3 loop: CASSRWRDTQYF. In DNA form, the CDR3 reads TGTGCCAGCAGCCGCTGGCGGGATACGCAGTATTTT. The whole variable domain, filled in from reference TRBV7-8 and TRBJ2-3, reads GAGVSQSPRYKVAKRGQDVALRCDPISGHVSLFWYQQALGQGPEFLTYFQNEAQLDKSGLPSDRFFAERPEGSVSTLKIQRTQQEDSAVYLCASSRWRDTQYFGPGTRLTVL.

The genes are TRBV19 and TRBJ1-3, with D uncertain. Trimming cost V 4 bases and J 0 bases, with 10 bases left between them. The germline CDR1 and CDR2 sequences are LNHDA and SQIVND (reference sequence). This CDR3 has 15 amino acids. CDR3 DNA sequence: TGTGCCAGTAGTAAGCTGCGGGACTCTGGAAACACCATATATTTT. Translating it yields CASSKLRDSGNTIYF.

The J gene is TRBJ1-2, the V gene TRBV28; tentative D call: TRBD1 (5 bases). Germline loops: CDR1 MDHEN, CDR2 SYDVKM. The V end was cut by 11 bases, the J end by 4 bases, with 11 bases between. The CDR3 contains 11 residues. Written as DNA, the CDR3 is TGTGCCTCGGGGGTTCTCTATGGCTACACCTTC. It specifies CASGVLYGYTF.

The V and J genes are TRBV5-1 and TRBJ1-3, with 12 bases aligning to TRBD1. Losses at the gene ends were 3 bases for V and 4 bases for J; bases not matched to a gene: 5. Germline loops: CDR1 SGHRS, CDR2 YFSETQ. This CDR3 spans 16 amino acids. The CDR3 region is CASSSGQGANGNTIYF. CDR3 coding DNA: TGCGCCAGCAGCTCGGGACAGGGGGCTAACGGAAACACCATATATTTT.

This clonotype has a handful of counts. This sequence joins TRBV23-1 and TRBJ2-4; D tentatively fits TRBD1 or TRBD2 (6 bases each). TRBV23-1 falls under the ORF class, with uncertain function. The CDR3 is made up of 14 amino acids. Trimming took off 7 bases at V and 6 bases at J, with 16 bases between the two ends. The CDR3 is CASTPGVGGNIQYF. In nucleotides, the CDR3 is TGCGCCAGCACCCCAGGGGTGGGAGGAAACATTCAGTACTTC.